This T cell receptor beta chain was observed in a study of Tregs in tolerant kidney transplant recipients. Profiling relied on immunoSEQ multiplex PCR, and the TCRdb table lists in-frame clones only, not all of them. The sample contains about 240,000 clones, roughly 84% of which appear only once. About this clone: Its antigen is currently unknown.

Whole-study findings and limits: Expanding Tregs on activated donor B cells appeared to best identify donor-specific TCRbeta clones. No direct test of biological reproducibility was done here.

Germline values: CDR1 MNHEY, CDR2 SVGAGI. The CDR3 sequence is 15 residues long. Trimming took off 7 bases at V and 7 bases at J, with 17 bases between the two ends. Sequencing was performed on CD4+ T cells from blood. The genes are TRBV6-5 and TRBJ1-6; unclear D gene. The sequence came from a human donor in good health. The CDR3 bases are TGTGCCAGCACCGCCCGTGAGGGTAGGAATTCACCCCTCCACTTT. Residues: CASTAREGRNSPLHF.